In this sample, the clone carrying this TCR beta chain turned up many times. Per germline, CDR1 SGHTA and CDR2 FQGNSA. The CDR3 has 16 amino acids. V was shortened by 5 bases and J by 2 bases, with 19 bases between the two germline ends. The source of the sample is a study of T cells in Graves' hyperthyroidism and ophthalmopathy. A lack of ophthalmopathy progression within 18 months defined stable Graves' hyperthyroidism. Amplified TCR beta CDR3 regions derived from RNA transcripts. TCR CDR3 regions were first amplified by RT-PCR with HTBI primers. One entry per CDR3 protein, called by TCRdb with MiXCR from the multiplex PCR reads. The data contain about 420,000 distinct CDR3 sequences, approximately 15% of them singletons.

The V and J genes are TRBV7-2 and TRBJ2-7, with D perhaps given as TRBD1 or TRBD2 (5 bases each). This TCR came from a woman in her late teens or twenties with Graves' hyperthyroidism. Sequencing used blood. This chain's CDR3 is CASSPHPGRATYEQYF. DNA for the CDR3: TGTGCCAGCAGCCCCCATCCGGGACGGGCGACCTACGAGCAGTACTTC.